This T cell receptor beta chain was recovered during a study of T cell responses to AZD1222 COVID-19 vaccine. About the research overall: Doses given second, at about 4 or about 12 weeks, were pooled. Study-wide points: Among vaccine-associated CD4 TCRs, coverage spanned spike, with dominance at 160-218 and 743-854.

For this clone: The antigen remains undetermined.

CDR1 is MGHRA and CDR2 is YSYEKL in the germline V gene. This CDR3 region has 15 residues. Trimming left V 3 bases short and J 6 bases short, with 15 bases between. Clones were read by immunoSEQ multiplex PCR, and TCRdb kept only the in-frame ones, dropping some. Of fewer than 150,000 clones in the sample, nearly 90% were seen once. V and J are TRBV4-1 and TRBJ2-1, with D possibly being TRBD1 (6 bases). This receptor was identified in an adult in good health. The specimen comprised peripheral blood, sampled on day 0 of AZD1222 vaccination. Here the CDR3 DNA reads TGCGCCAGCAGCCATGGGCCGGACAGTCGCAATGAGCAGTTCTTC. Residues: CASSHGPDSRNEQFF.